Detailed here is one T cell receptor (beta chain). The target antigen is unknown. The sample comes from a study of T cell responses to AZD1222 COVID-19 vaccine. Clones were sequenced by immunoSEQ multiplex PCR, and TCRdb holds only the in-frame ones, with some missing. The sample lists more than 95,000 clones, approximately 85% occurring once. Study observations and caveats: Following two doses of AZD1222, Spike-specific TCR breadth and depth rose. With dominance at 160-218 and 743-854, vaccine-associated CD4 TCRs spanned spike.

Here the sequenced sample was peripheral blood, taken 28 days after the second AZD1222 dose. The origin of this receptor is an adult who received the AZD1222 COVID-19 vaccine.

In DNA, the CDR3 is TGTGCCAGCAGTTACCAGGCCCCCGGGGAGCTGTTTTTT. Its protein product is CASSYQAPGELFF. This sequence joins TRBV6-5 and TRBJ2-2; no definite D call. The germline V gene has CDR1 MNHEY and CDR2 SVGAGI. The CDR3 length is 13 residues. Trimming left V 2 bases short and J 6 bases short, with 7 bases between.